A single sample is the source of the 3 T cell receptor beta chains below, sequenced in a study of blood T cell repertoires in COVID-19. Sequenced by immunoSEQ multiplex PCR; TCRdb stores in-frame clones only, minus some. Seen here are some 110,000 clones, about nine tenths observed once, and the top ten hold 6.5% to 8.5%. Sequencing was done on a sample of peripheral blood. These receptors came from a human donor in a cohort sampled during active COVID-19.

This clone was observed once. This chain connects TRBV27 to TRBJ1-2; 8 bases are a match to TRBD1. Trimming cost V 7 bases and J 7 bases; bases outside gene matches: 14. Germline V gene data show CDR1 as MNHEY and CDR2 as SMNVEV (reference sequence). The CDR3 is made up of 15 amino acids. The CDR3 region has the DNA TGTGCCAGCACAAAAAACAGGGGGTCCCTACGTGGCTACACCTTC. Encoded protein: CASTKNRGSLRGYTF.

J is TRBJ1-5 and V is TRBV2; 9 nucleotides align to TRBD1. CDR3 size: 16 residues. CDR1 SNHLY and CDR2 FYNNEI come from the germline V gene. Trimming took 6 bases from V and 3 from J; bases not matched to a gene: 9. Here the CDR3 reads CASSPGQGRYNQPQHF. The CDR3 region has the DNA TGTGCCAGCAGCCCAGGACAGGGGAGGTACAATCAGCCCCAGCATTTT. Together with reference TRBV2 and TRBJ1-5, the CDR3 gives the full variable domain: EPEVTQTPSHQVTQMGQEVILRCVPISNHLYFYWYRQILGQKVEFLVSFYNNEISEKSEIFDDQFSVERPDGSNFTLKIRSTKLEDSAMYFCASSPGQGRYNQPQHFGDGTRLSIL.

This chain's CDR3 is CASSPPGGRYYEQYF. The CDR3 DNA is TGTGCCAGCAGCCCTCCAGGGGGGAGGTACTACGAGCAGTACTTC. The chain couples TRBV7-7 to TRBJ2-7; maybe TRBD1 (7 bases). Germline CDR1 SSHAT, CDR2 FNYEAQ (reference sequence). The V gene lost 5 bases and the J gene lost 3 bases, with 17 bases spanning the gap. This CDR3 has 15 residues.